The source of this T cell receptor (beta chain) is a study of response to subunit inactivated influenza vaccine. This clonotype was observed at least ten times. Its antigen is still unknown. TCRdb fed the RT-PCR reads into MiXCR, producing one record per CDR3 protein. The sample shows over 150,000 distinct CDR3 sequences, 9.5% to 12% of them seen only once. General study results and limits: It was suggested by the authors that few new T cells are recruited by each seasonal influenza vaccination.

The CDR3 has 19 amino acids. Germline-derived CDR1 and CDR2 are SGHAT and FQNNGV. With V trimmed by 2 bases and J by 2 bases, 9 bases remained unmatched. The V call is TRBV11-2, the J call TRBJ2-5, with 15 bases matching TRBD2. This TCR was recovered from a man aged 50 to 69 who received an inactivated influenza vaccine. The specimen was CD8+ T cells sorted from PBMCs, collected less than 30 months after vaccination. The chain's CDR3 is CASSLRWGTSGGLQETQYF. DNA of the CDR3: TGTGCCAGCAGCTTACGCTGGGGGACTAGCGGGGGGCTTCAAGAGACCCAGTACTTC.